This is a list of T cell receptor beta chains from one sample in a study of cytomegalovirus exposure and HLA in healthy donors. Profiled with immunoSEQ multiplex PCR; TCRdb holds only in-frame clones, not every one. The sample holds over 100,000 clones, 80% to 90% seen once. The sequencing input was PBMCs. The receptor source for this set is a woman aged 18-30 years in good health and CMV-seropositive. CDR3s include the opening cysteine and the closing phenylalanine or tryptophan. Each record gives: J gene, V gene, D gene, CDR3 protein. The D gene is left open where the match is weak.

TRBJ2-1 TRBV6-6 TRBD2 CASSYDWNGGENEQFF
TRBJ2-1 TRBV9 TRBD2 CASSPSGLVFSDEQFF
TRBJ2-1 TRBV10-1 TRBD1 CASSVGRDRGRNEQFF
TRBJ1-5 TRBV11-3 - CASSLDCKPQHF
TRBJ2-7 TRBV5-1 TRBD2 CASSFGGVAYEQYF
TRBJ2-3 TRBV23-1 TRBD2 CASSPGGLAGLIDTQYF
TRBJ2-3 TRBV9 - CASSVYRDTDTQYF
TRBJ1-4 TRBV28 TRBD1 CASMGQGEEKLFF
TRBJ2-1 TRBV6-5 - CASGRWNEQFF
TRBJ2-7 TRBV29-1 TRBD2 CSVVGGGGVYEQYF
TRBJ2-2 TRBV19 TRBD1 CASSMRDRETGELFF
TRBJ1-4 TRBV19 TRBD1 CASSASGGAREKLFF
TRBJ1-6 TRBV27 TRBD1 CASSRNRGVDSPLHF
TRBJ1-4 TRBV5-6 TRBD1 CASSYGTANEKLFF
TRBJ2-3 TRBV4-1 TRBD1 CASSPGQGTTDTQYF
TRBJ1-2 TRBV6-6 TRBD1 CASSYSSGGVDGYTF
TRBJ2-3 TRBV10-1 - CASSRGTDTQYF
TRBJ2-7 TRBV2 TRBD1 CASSEDRGSLYEQYF
TRBJ2-1 TRBV27 - CASSLGGGHEQFF
TRBJ1-5 TRBV10-3 - CAISDGGFSNQPQHF
TRBJ2-3 TRBV6-5 TRBD1 CASLDRGRTDTQYF
TRBJ2-3 TRBV7-9 - CASSFAVTAGRDTDTQYF
TRBJ2-7 TRBV7-9 - CASSSKDSYEQYF
TRBJ2-1 TRBV28 - CATIRGALGEQFF
TRBJ2-7 TRBV5-1 TRBD1 CASSRGQGPYEQYF
TRBJ2-3 TRBV30 TRBD2 CAWGETGTSGDTQYF
TRBJ1-2 TRBV19 - CATRQDNYGYTF
TRBJ2-1 TRBV5-4 - CASIGGGGTREQFF
TRBJ2-5 TRBV6-1 - CASSVSQGETQYF
TRBJ2-3 TRBV5-4 TRBD2 CASSLTSGGAADTQYF
TRBJ2-7 TRBV25-1 TRBD1 CASSELRGDRAGLYEQYF